One sample yielded the 18 T cell receptor beta chains listed below, sequenced in a study of shared clonotypes between healthy human individuals. Here immunoSEQ multiplex PCR was the method, and the copy in TCRdb shows in-frame clones only, minus some. Among about 1.4 million clones, roughly 95% were seen once, and the ten largest hold over 1%. The sample comprised naive CD4+ T cells sorted from blood. Subset described: CD45RA+ positively selected. Every receptor here comes from a man younger than 45 in good health.

A word on this clone: The identical CDR3 is also encoded by other nucleotide sequences in the sample. This rearrangement joins TRBV28 to TRBJ2-3; 7 bases fit TRBD2. V was pared by 6 bases and J by 6 bases, with 12 bases of the junction left unmatched. CDR1 and CDR2 from the germline V gene are MDHEN and SYDVKM. The CDR3 sequence is 15 residues long. This CDR3 reads CASSPTTGGADTQYF. The DNA of the CDR3 is TGTGCCAGCAGCCCGACGACGGGAGGTGCCGATACGCAGTATTTT.

The chain joins TRBV19 to TRBJ1-3; D possibly corresponds to TRBD1 (6 bases). Trimming took 6 bases from V and 2 from J, leaving 11 bases between them. Germline CDR1 is LNHDA and CDR2 is SQIVND (reference sequence). The CDR3 extends over 14 amino acids. This chain's CDR3 is CASSLDSTGNTIYF. The DNA for the CDR3 is TGTGCCAGTAGCCTGGACAGCACTGGAAACACCATATATTTT. The full variable domain, completed using reference TRBV19 and TRBJ1-3, is DGGITQSPKYLFRKEGQNVTLSCEQNLNHDAMYWYRQDPGQGLRLIYYSQIVNDFQKGDIAEGYSVSREKKESFPLTVTSAQKNPTAFYLCASSLDSTGNTIYFGEGSWLTVV.

CDR3 loop: CASSEAGLLGEQYF. CDR3 in DNA: TGTGCCAGCAGTGAAGCGGGCCTGTTGGGAGAGCAGTACTTC. The rearrangement joins TRBV6-1 to TRBJ2-7; D gene ambiguous. The CDR3 spans 14 residues. V gave up 0 bases and J gave up 7 bases, with 13 bases separating them. Germline CDR1 and CDR2: MNHNS and SASEGT.

The chain's CDR3 is CASIRRVATSYNEQFF. CDR3 coding DNA: TGTGCCAGCATCCGTCGTGTGGCGACTTCTTACAATGAGCAGTTCTTC. The chain is built from TRBV7-2 and TRBJ2-1; no reliable D call. Trimming took 7 bases from V and 4 from J, leaving 20 bases between them. The CDR3 contains 16 residues. Germline values: CDR1 SGHTA, CDR2 FQGNSA.

The V gene is TRBV5-1, the J gene TRBJ2-7, with TRBD1 matching 9 bases. The J segment lost 5 bases and the V segment lost 4 bases, leaving 4 bases of the junction unmatched. CDR3 length equals 13 residues. Germline CDR1 SGHRS, CDR2 YFSETQ. CDR3 sequence (DNA): TGCGCCAGCAGCATCGGGACAGGGAACGAGCAGTACTTC. This gives the protein CASSIGTGNEQYF.

J is TRBJ2-3 and V is TRBV28; 12 bases are a match to TRBD2. The CDR3 contains 14 residues. Germline CDR1 reads MDHEN; CDR2 reads SYDVKM. J gave up 6 bases and V 8 bases, and 6 bases lay outside the gene matches. This CDR3 is CASFSSGRADTQYF. The CDR3 DNA follows: TGTGCCAGCTTCTCTAGCGGGAGGGCCGATACGCAGTATTTT. Drawing the rest from reference TRBV28 and TRBJ2-3, the complete variable domain is DVKVTQSSRYLVKRTGEKVFLECVQDMDHENMFWYRQDPGLGLRLIYFSYDVKMKEKGDIPEGYSVSREKKERFSLILESASTNQTSMYLCASFSSGRADTQYFGPGTRLTVL.

The gene calls are TRBV7-9 and TRBJ2-2; a weak D match, TRBD1 (6 bases). Looked up from germline, CDR1 is SEHNR and CDR2 is FQNEAQ (reference sequence). CDR3 length: 16 amino acids. The V and J ends lost 1 base and 4 bases respectively, with 13 bases between them. Written as DNA, the CDR3 is TGTGCCAGCAGCTTAGGGCCAGGGGTACCCACCGGGGAGCTGTTTTTT. It codes for CASSLGPGVPTGELFF.

The chain recombines TRBV27 with TRBJ2-7, with 14 bases matching TRBD2. The V segment lost 6 bases and the J segment 3 bases; nucleotides outside the gene matches: 4. From germline, CDR1 is MNHEY and CDR2 SMNVEV (reference sequence). The CDR3 runs 15 residues. Here the CDR3 reads CASSWTSGRRYEQYF. The CDR3 DNA sequence: TGTGCCAGCAGCTGGACTAGCGGGAGGCGCTACGAGCAGTACTTC.

V is TRBV23-1 and J is TRBJ2-3, with 10 bases matching TRBD1. TRBV23-1 is recorded as an ORF, its role being uncertain. The CDR3 contains 18 residues. With V trimmed by 2 bases and J by 6 bases, 14 bases remained unmatched. CDR3 amino acids: CASSQPGQGPRRHDTQYF. The CDR3 region has the DNA TGCGCCAGCAGTCAACCGGGACAGGGGCCTCGTAGGCATGATACGCAGTATTTT.

Remarks on this clone: This sample includes further DNA sequences coding for the same CDR3. The chain has TRBV20-1 and TRBJ2-3; no definite D call. This CDR3 has 11 amino acids. The germline gives CDR1 DFQATT, CDR2 SNEGSKA (reference sequence). Between the trimmed V and J ends, which lost 6 bases and 2 bases, there was a span of 6 bases. CDR3 in amino acids: CSAPSTDTQYF. As DNA, the CDR3 is TGCAGTGCCCCATCCACAGATACGCAGTATTTT.

This clone was seen only a few times. This sequence joins TRBV7-9 and TRBJ1-2, with D tentatively TRBD1 (6 bases). Per the germline V gene, CDR1 is SEHNR and CDR2 is FQNEAQ (reference sequence). Trimming removed 4 bases from V and 6 bases from J, with 15 bases in between. The CDR3 contains 14 residues. Written as DNA, the CDR3 is TGTGCCAGCAGCTCGAACCAGGGGCGGGATGGCTACACCTTC. This translates into CASSSNQGRDGYTF.

This clone has a single count. The rearrangement uses TRBV6-5 and TRBJ2-3; D may match TRBD1 or TRBD2 (5 bases each). Germline loops: CDR1 MNHEY, CDR2 SVGAGI. V was cut by 0 bases and J by 7 bases, with 11 bases left in between. The CDR3 length is 14 residues. As DNA, the CDR3 is TGTGCCAGCAGTTACTCCGGGACGCAGTATACGCAGTATTTT. This gives the protein CASSYSGTQYTQYF.

This clone occurred once. J is TRBJ2-1 and V is TRBV14; 11 bases map to TRBD2. Germline V gene sequence: CDR1 SGHDN, CDR2 FVKESK. This CDR3 is 18 amino acids long. The trim removed 4 bases at V and 3 bases at J, leaving 11 bases unmatched. DNA of the CDR3: TGTGCCAGCAGCCGATTTTCGGGGACTAGCGGACTCTACAATGAGCAGTTCTTC. Its translation is CASSRFSGTSGLYNEQFF.

About this clone: In the same sample, other DNA sequences code for this CDR3. The chain links TRBV5-1 to TRBJ2-1; 12 bases map to TRBD2. The germline gives CDR1 SGHRS, CDR2 YFSETQ. The V segment lost 3 bases and the J segment 4 bases; nucleotides outside the gene matches: 2. The CDR3 runs to 15 residues. CDR3 coding DNA: TGCGCCAGCAGCTCCCTAGCGGGAGGGTACAATGAGCAGTTCTTC. The encoded protein is CASSSLAGGYNEQFF.

The J gene is TRBJ2-7, the V gene TRBV7-8, with no clear D. The CDR3 runs 15 residues. V lost 1 base and J 7 bases, leaving 17 bases between the germline ends. Germline V CDR1 and CDR2: SGHVS, FQNEAQ. CDR3 sequence: CASSLETVPRWEQYF. The CDR3 coding sequence is TGTGCCAGCAGCTTAGAAACAGTCCCTCGGTGGGAGCAGTACTTC.

The chain is built from TRBV5-6 and TRBJ2-1; 7 nucleotides match TRBD1. V shed 3 bases, J shed 7 bases, and the junction held 10 bases outside the gene matches. The CDR3 runs 15 residues. Germline CDR1 is SGHDT and CDR2 is YYEEEE. The CDR3 is CASSYTRQGKNEQFF. For the CDR3, the DNA is TGTGCCAGCAGCTATACAAGACAGGGCAAAAATGAGCAGTTCTTC.

The chain recombines TRBV7-2 with TRBJ1-1; no clear D. Trimming left V 5 bases short and J 1 base short, with 11 bases between. Germline lookup yields CDR1 SGHTA and CDR2 FQGNSA. The CDR3 extends over 14 amino acids. In DNA, the CDR3 is TGTGCCAGCAGCCCACCCCATAGGAACACTGAAGCTTTCTTT. This translates into CASSPPHRNTEAFF.

As DNA, the CDR3 is TGTGCCAGTAGTATCGGGACAGGGTACACCGGGGAGCTGTTTTTT. Protein sequence: CASSIGTGYTGELFF. The chain carries TRBV19 and TRBJ2-2, with 9 bases aligning to TRBD1. Trimming removed 3 bases from V and 3 bases from J; junction bases left unmatched: 2. The V gene's germline CDR1 is LNHDA and CDR2 SQIVND (reference sequence). This CDR3 contains 15 residues.